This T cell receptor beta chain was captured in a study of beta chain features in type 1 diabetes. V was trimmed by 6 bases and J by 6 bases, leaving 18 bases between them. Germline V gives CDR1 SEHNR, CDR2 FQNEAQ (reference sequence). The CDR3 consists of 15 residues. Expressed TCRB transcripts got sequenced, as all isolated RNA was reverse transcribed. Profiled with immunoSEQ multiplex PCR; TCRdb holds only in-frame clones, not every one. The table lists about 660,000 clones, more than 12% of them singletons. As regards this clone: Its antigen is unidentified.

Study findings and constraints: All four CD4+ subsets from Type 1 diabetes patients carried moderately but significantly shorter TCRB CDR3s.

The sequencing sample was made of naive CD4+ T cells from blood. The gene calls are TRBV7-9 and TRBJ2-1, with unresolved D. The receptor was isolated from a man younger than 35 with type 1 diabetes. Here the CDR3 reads CASSLETRAVNEQFF. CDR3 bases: TGTGCCAGCAGTCTCGAGACCCGGGCTGTCAATGAGCAGTTCTTC.